This TCR beta chain came from a study of lymphopenia after photon versus proton radiotherapy (dated by TCRdb to the late 2010s). For the study in its entirety: The immunological effects of photon versus proton radiation therapy were compared in patients with gastrointestinal tumors who developed high-grade lymphopenia. The cohort included 20 patients with gastrointestinal tumors who developed lymphopenia after receiving either photon or proton therapy. The goal of the study was to describe how the two radiation modalities differ in their effects on the immune system.

Summary of the overall study and its limitations: The survival association was assessed only in patients who died, and better survival with proton therapy was presented by the authors as a possibility rather than a demonstrated result. After the lymphocyte count nadir, repertoires from photon-treated patients showed oligoclonal expansion, particularly of CD8+ Temra cells, and this expansion drove the decline in diversity. Across the cohort, a larger post-nadir drop in TCR diversity was inversely correlated with overall survival time among patients who died. Proton-treated patients stayed relatively stable during treatment, while photon-treated patients lost naive T cells and TCR diversity and gained effector/memory populations.

To prepare the library, the immunoSEQ multiplex PCR assay was applied. Alongside multiparametric flow cytometry, deep sequencing of rearranged TCR beta loci was used to profile the T cell repertoires. This immuneACCESS table, as held by TCRdb, lists in-frame sequences with V and J called but not all clones. Of the missing ones, under half trace to an unresolved V gene in checked studies; the others have no known cause. The sample records 55,000 to 85,000 clones, 85% to 95% of which are singletons. 2.2% of the sample lies in the top ten. Inclusive of the bounding cysteine and phenylalanine, the CDR3 is 15 residues long. Just the 45-base CDR3 DNA is kept, in frame starting at base 1. Based on the germline V gene (reference sequence), the CDR1 and CDR2 sequences are SSHAT and FNYEAQ. Concerning this clone itself: Its antigen is still unknown. An end of the junction does not agree with germline; a read error may underlie this.

The specimen was peripheral blood, collected from a patient treated with photon-based radiotherapy. The clonotype comes from a woman in her thirties or forties with cholangiocarcinoma. The rearrangement joined TRBV7-7 to TRBJ2-1, with a weak D call of TRBD2 (6 bases match). The CDR3 sequence is CASSLGNIRELEQFF. The nucleotides are TGTGCTAGCAGCTTAGGGAACATTCGGGAGCTCGAGCAGTTCTTC.